Following are 28 T cell receptor beta chains from one sample sequenced in a study of T cell responses to AZD1222 COVID-19 vaccine. The table came from immunoSEQ multiplex PCR; TCRdb's copy has only in-frame clones and leaves some out. The sample carries approximately 80,000 clones, approximately 90% recorded once. The sample in question was peripheral blood, obtained 28 days after the second AZD1222 dose. The receptors were gathered from an adult who received the AZD1222 COVID-19 vaccine.

The gene calls are TRBV15 and TRBJ1-6; D remains unclear. Germline assignment: CDR1 LNHNV and CDR2 YYDKDF (reference sequence). This CDR3 is 14 amino acids long. V lost 5 bases and J lost 7, with 12 bases in between. CDR3 DNA sequence: TGTGCCACCAGCGGAGGCGTTAAGAATTCACCCCTCCACTTT. Translating gives CATSGGVKNSPLHF.

The V gene is TRBV15, the J gene TRBJ2-7, with 8 bases lining up with TRBD1. CDR1 and CDR2 (germline): LNHNV, YYDKDF (reference sequence). J lost 0 bases, V lost 4 bases, and 14 bases had no gene match. This CDR3 has 18 amino acids. The CDR3 protein is CATSMSFSGTGISYEQYF. The CDR3 nucleotides read TGTGCCACCAGCATGAGTTTTTCCGGGACAGGTATCTCCTACGAGCAGTACTTC.

This chain connects TRBV19 to TRBJ2-7; 14 bases are shared with TRBD2. This CDR3 has 18 amino acids. V gave up 10 bases and J gave up 1 base; unmatched junction bases: 15. Germline V gives CDR1 LNHDA, CDR2 SQIVND (reference sequence). Here the CDR3 reads CATMNPGLAGGASYEQYF. DNA for the CDR3: TGTGCCACCATGAACCCCGGACTAGCGGGAGGAGCGTCCTACGAGCAGTACTTC.

V is TRBV19 and J is TRBJ2-1; TRBD2 agrees at 9 bases. Germline trimming cut 5 bases from V and 9 bases from J; bases unmatched to any gene: 17. Per germline, CDR1 LNHDA and CDR2 SQIVND (reference sequence). The CDR3 contains 17 residues. The CDR3 sequence: CASSYRGSGTSSPEQFF. Written as DNA, the CDR3 is TGTGCCAGTAGTTACAGGGGATCCGGGACTAGCTCTCCTGAGCAGTTCTTC.

The chain combines TRBV6-5 with TRBJ2-7; D may correspond to TRBD1 or TRBD2 (5 bases each). Trimming stripped 5 bases from V and 5 bases from J, with 13 bases between. Germline V gene data show CDR1 as MNHEY and CDR2 as SVGAGI. The CDR3 extends over 13 amino acids. The CDR3 DNA reads as TGTGCCAGCAGTAACCCGGGACGCCACGAGCAGTACTTC. Translating gives CASSNPGRHEQYF.

This sequence joins TRBV7-3 and TRBJ2-1, with D perhaps matching TRBD1 (5 bases). The germline CDR1 and CDR2 sequences are SGHTA and FQGTGA. The CDR3 totals 15 residues. V was trimmed by 9 bases and J by 7 bases, leaving 22 bases between them. CDR3 sequence reads: CASGNQPGPGNEQFF. The CDR3 coding sequence is TGTGCCAGTGGAAATCAACCAGGGCCCGGGAATGAGCAGTTCTTC.

The V and J genes are TRBV6-5 and TRBJ1-1; D perhaps matches TRBD1 (6 bases). The germline CDR1 and CDR2 sequences are MNHEY and SVGAGI. The CDR3 is made up of 15 amino acids. The germline V and J ends were trimmed by 0 bases and 1 base, with 9 bases remaining between them. CDR3 residues: CASSYSGGANTEAFF. The CDR3 DNA sequence: TGTGCCAGCAGTTACTCCGGGGGCGCGAACACTGAAGCTTTCTTT.

This rearrangement joins TRBV28 to TRBJ1-1, with D perhaps TRBD1 (5 bases). The CDR3 is 14 residues long. V lost 3 bases and J 0 bases, leaving 8 bases between the germline ends. CDR1 is MDHEN, CDR2 SYDVKM, per germline. The CDR3 DNA is TGTGCCAGCAGTTTCCCGACAGTGAACACTGAAGCTTTCTTT. Amino acids: CASSFPTVNTEAFF.

CDR3 sequence: CASSRLMNTEAFF. The CDR3 coding sequence is TGTGCCAGCAGTCGCCTTATGAACACTGAAGCTTTCTTT. The V call is TRBV12-3 or TRBV12-4, the J call TRBJ1-1; D unresolved. There are 13 residues in the CDR3. With 5 bases removed from V and 0 bases from J, the gap between germline ends came to 7 bases.

V usage is TRBV9 and J usage is TRBJ2-2, with unresolved D. CDR3 length: 14 amino acids. Per germline, CDR1 SGDLS and CDR2 YYNGEE. Trimming stripped 9 bases from V and 5 bases from J, with 17 bases between. The CDR3 DNA sequence: TGTGCCACCCAAAAAGCCCAAGGGACCGGGGAGCTGTTTTTT. Protein product: CATQKAQGTGELFF.

The V gene is TRBV2, the J gene TRBJ1-4, with D possibly matching TRBD1 (5 bases). The germline V gene has CDR1 SNHLY and CDR2 FYNNEI. This CDR3 contains 13 residues. V was clipped by 6 bases and J by 8 bases, with 13 bases between them. The CDR3 nucleotides are TGTGCCAGCAGCACCCCAGGGACGGAAAAACTGTTTTTT. This codes for CASSTPGTEKLFF.

J is TRBJ2-1 and V is TRBV28, with TRBD2 identical over 8 bases. The germline V gene has CDR1 MDHEN and CDR2 SYDVKM. V shed 4 bases, J shed 3 bases, and the junction held 14 bases outside the gene matches. The CDR3 has 18 amino acids. In DNA, the CDR3 is TGTGCCAGCAGTTCCTATCAGGGCTCTAGCGGGCTCTACAATGAGCAGTTCTTC. Translated, it gives CASSSYQGSSGLYNEQFF.

This clone was counted once. The V gene is TRBV28, the J gene TRBJ2-7; 11 bases are a match to TRBD2. The CDR3 is made up of 15 amino acids. Germline CDR1 is MDHEN and CDR2 is SYDVKM. The trim removed 5 bases at V and 4 bases at J, leaving 7 bases unmatched. CDR3 loop: CASSSSGRASYEQYF. DNA of the CDR3: TGTGCCAGCAGTAGTAGCGGGAGGGCCTCTTACGAGCAGTACTTC.

This chain uses TRBV6-2 or TRBV6-3 with TRBJ1-2; no clear D gene. Germline V lookup: CDR1 MNHEY, CDR2 SVGEGT. The CDR3 has 12 amino acids. Trimming left V 3 bases short and J 5 bases short, with 7 bases between. CDR3 protein: CASSYQTYGYTF. The DNA of the CDR3 is TGTGCCAGCAGTTATCAGACTTATGGCTACACCTTC.

This rearrangement joins TRBV10-2 to TRBJ2-1, with 7 positions matching TRBD2. V trimming: 7 bases; J trimming: 4 bases; junction bases outside the gene matches: 7. The CDR3 is 14 residues long. Germline V gene lookup returns CDR1 WSHSY and CDR2 SAAADI. CDR3 loop: CASTFAGAYNEQFF. The CDR3 nucleotides read TGCGCCAGCACCTTTGCGGGAGCGTACAATGAGCAGTTCTTC.

The gene calls are TRBV27 and TRBJ1-1; D is unresolved. Germline lookup yields CDR1 MNHEY and CDR2 SMNVEV (reference sequence). The CDR3 consists of 12 residues. Trimming shortened V by 3 bases and J by 5 bases, and 7 bases separated the two germline ends. The CDR3: CASSLTGTEAFF. CDR3 sequence (DNA): TGTGCCAGCAGTTTGACCGGGACTGAAGCTTTCTTT.

This sequence joins TRBV4-2 and TRBJ2-5; 11 bases match TRBD2. J gave up 9 bases and V 1 base, and 10 bases lay outside the gene matches. This CDR3 contains 16 residues. Looked up from germline, CDR1 is LGHNA and CDR2 is YNFKEQ. The CDR3 protein is CASSQVPLAGGSAQYF. The CDR3 bases are TGTGCCAGCAGCCAAGTCCCTCTAGCGGGAGGTTCGGCCCAGTACTTC.

The chain employs TRBV29-1 and TRBJ1-4, with D maybe TRBD1 (5 bases). The CDR3 spans 14 residues. Per the germline V gene, CDR1 is SQVTM and CDR2 is ANQGSEA. The V gene lost 5 bases and the J gene lost 0 bases, with 10 bases spanning the gap. The CDR3 region is CSVTRDPTNEKLFF. The DNA for the CDR3 is TGCAGCGTTACTAGGGACCCAACTAATGAAAAACTGTTTTTT. Combining the CDR3 with reference TRBV29-1 and TRBJ1-4 gives the whole variable domain SAVISQKPSRDICQRGTSLTIQCQVDSQVTMMFWYRQQPGQSLTLIATANQGSEATYESGFVIDKFPISRPNLTFSTLTVSNMSPEDSSIYLCSVTRDPTNEKLFFGSGTQLSVL.

The J gene is TRBJ1-6, the V gene TRBV28; a weak D match, TRBD1 (6 bases). The germline V gene encodes CDR1 MDHEN and CDR2 SYDVKM. This CDR3 region has 18 residues. V was shortened by 5 bases and J by 3 bases, with 20 bases between the two germline ends. CDR3 DNA: TGTGCCAGCAGTACTGACAGGCACCGTCTTGGCTATAATTCACCCCTCCACTTT. Its translation: CASSTDRHRLGYNSPLHF.

This clone has just a few counts. Here the CDR3 DNA reads TGCAGCGTTGAAGAAACGCGGGCCTCCTACGAGCAGTACTTC. Protein product: CSVEETRASYEQYF. V usage is TRBV29-1 and J usage is TRBJ2-7; tentative D call: TRBD2 (5 bases). The CDR3 consists of 14 residues. Germline CDR1 SQVTM, CDR2 ANQGSEA. Trimming stripped 0 bases from V and 0 bases from J, with 9 bases between.

The V gene is TRBV2, the J gene TRBJ2-7, with D tentatively TRBD2 (6 bases). The V gene's germline CDR1 is SNHLY and CDR2 FYNNEI. V was pared by 7 bases and J by 7 bases, with 20 bases between. CDR3 length equals 14 residues. Here the CDR3 reads CASMEGQGSREQYF. In nucleotides, the CDR3 is TGTGCCAGCATGGAGGGTCAGGGATCGAGGGAGCAGTACTTC.

The genes are TRBV21-1 and TRBJ1-4. TRBV21-1 is a pseudogene. The CDR3 consists of 16 residues. The CDR3 sequence is CASSKARAPTNEKLFF. DNA of the CDR3: TGTGCCAGCAGCAAAGCGAGGGCTCCAACTAATGAAAAACTGTTTTTT.

This clone was counted a few times. V is TRBV29-1 and J is TRBJ1-1; D unclear. The CDR3 has 13 amino acids. V was shortened by 8 bases and J by 3 bases, with 16 bases between the two germline ends. Looked up from germline, CDR1 is SQVTM and CDR2 is ANQGSEA. The CDR3 reads CSPTQRADTEAFF. In DNA form, the CDR3 reads TGCAGCCCGACACAACGGGCGGACACTGAAGCTTTCTTT.

The V gene is TRBV14, the J gene TRBJ2-3, with 9 bases matching TRBD2. The CDR3 contains 19 residues. Germline V gene sequence: CDR1 SGHDN, CDR2 FVKESK. Trimming cost V 0 bases and J 5 bases; bases outside gene matches: 15. Here the CDR3 reads CASSQDPGLAAPGRDTQYF. The CDR3 DNA sequence: TGTGCCAGCAGCCAAGACCCGGGACTAGCCGCACCTGGGAGAGATACGCAGTATTTT.

V and J are TRBV28 and TRBJ1-1; maybe TRBD1 (6 bases). Trimming shortened V by 4 bases and J by 0 bases, and 15 bases separated the two germline ends. The CDR3 extends over 16 amino acids. Per germline, CDR1 MDHEN and CDR2 SYDVKM. For the CDR3, the DNA is TGTGCCAGCAGTTGGGGGGGGCAGGCGCTGAACACTGAAGCTTTCTTT. Its translation is CASSWGGQALNTEAFF.

The chain recombines TRBV3-1 (or the pseudogene TRBV3-2) with TRBJ2-2; D unresolved. Trimming stripped 0 bases from V and 2 bases from J, with 10 bases between. The CDR3 is 16 amino acids. Germline CDR1 LGHDT, CDR2 YNNKEL (reference sequence). CDR3 region: CASSQDPPGNTGELFF. In nucleotides, the CDR3 is TGTGCCAGCAGCCAAGATCCCCCAGGCAACACCGGGGAGCTGTTTTTT.

This clone was detected once. The V and J genes are TRBV3-1 (or the pseudogene TRBV3-2) and TRBJ2-3; D perhaps matches TRBD2 (5 bases). V was clipped by 4 bases and J by 4 bases, with 12 bases between them. There are 14 residues in the CDR3. Per germline, CDR1 LGHDT and CDR2 YNNKEL (reference sequence). In DNA form, the CDR3 reads TGTGCCAGCAGCCCAACGGGGATGGCAGATACGCAGTATTTT. Translation gives CASSPTGMADTQYF.

The V call is TRBV7-9, the J call TRBJ1-1; D call uncertain. The ends were cut back, 5 bases at V and 2 bases at J, with 15 bases in the middle. The length of the CDR3 is 15 residues. Germline loops: CDR1 SEHNR, CDR2 FQNEAQ (reference sequence). The CDR3 DNA sequence: TGTGCCAGCAGCCCCTATGGGGTCGTAAACACTGAAGCTTTCTTT. Its translation: CASSPYGVVNTEAFF.